Presented here are 9 T cell receptor beta chains from one specimen sequenced in a study of shared clonotypes between healthy human individuals. Generated by immunoSEQ multiplex PCR, the TCRdb table keeps only in-frame clones and is missing some. The sample holds 1.5 million to 2.5 million clones, about 94% seen once. Terminally differentiated effector memory CD45RA+ cells were excluded from the naive CD8 cells, which were CD45RO-negative and positively selected for CCR7. Material for sequencing was naive CD8+ T cells sorted from blood. These receptors were collected from a man younger than 35 in good health.

This chain joins TRBV30 and TRBJ1-4, with a possible D match to TRBD1 (5 bases). The CDR3 has 13 residues. Trimming took 5 bases from V and 7 from J, leaving 14 bases between them. Germline V gives CDR1 GTSNPN, CDR2 SVGIG (reference sequence). The CDR3 here is CAWSPRDGEKLFF. In nucleotides, the CDR3 is TGTGCCTGGTCACCCCGGGACGGTGAAAAACTGTTTTTT.

The chain combines TRBV6-5 with TRBJ1-1; D possibly corresponds to TRBD1 (6 bases). Germline CDR1 is MNHEY and CDR2 is SVGAGI. Trimming removed 6 bases at V and 1 base at J, with 12 bases between. The CDR3 has 14 residues. In DNA form, the CDR3 reads TGTGCCAGCAGGGAACAGGGATCGAACACTGAAGCTTTCTTT. As protein: CASREQGSNTEAFF.

The chain has TRBV19 and TRBJ2-7; D uncertain. CDR1 and CDR2 from the germline V gene are LNHDA and SQIVND (reference sequence). Between the trimmed V and J ends, which lost 6 bases and 7 bases, there was a span of 19 bases. The CDR3 contains 14 residues. The CDR3 protein is CASRIRPHLGEQYF. For the CDR3, the DNA is TGTGCCAGTAGGATCAGACCGCACCTGGGGGAGCAGTACTTC.

The genes are TRBV7-9 and TRBJ2-1, with no clear D. Germline CDR1 reads SEHNR; CDR2 reads FQNEAQ (reference sequence). The CDR3 sequence is 17 residues long. The V end lost 1 base, the J end lost 2 bases, and 15 bases lay between the germline ends. The chain's CDR3 is CASSLGGESPAYNEQFF. CDR3 in DNA: TGTGCCAGCAGCTTAGGTGGTGAGTCCCCTGCCTACAATGAGCAGTTCTTC.

The rearrangement uses TRBV7-9 and TRBJ1-1; D is possibly TRBD1 (6 bases). This CDR3 region has 16 residues. The germline V gene encodes CDR1 SEHNR and CDR2 FQNEAQ (reference sequence). Deletions cut 5 bases from V and 4 bases from J, with 20 bases between. CDR3 residues: CASSHRREGGGTEAFF. CDR3 nucleotides: TGTGCCAGCAGCCATAGGAGAGAGGGAGGGGGCACTGAAGCTTTCTTT.

The chain links TRBV5-4 to TRBJ2-7; possible D gene TRBD1, 5 bases. The germline V and J ends were trimmed by 4 bases and 3 bases, with 26 bases remaining between them. Germline values: CDR1 SGHNT, CDR2 YYREEE (reference sequence). The CDR3 loop spans 18 amino acids. CDR3: CASSADHIGEGARYEQYF. The CDR3 DNA follows: TGTGCCAGCAGCGCCGATCATATAGGGGAAGGGGCCCGCTACGAGCAGTACTTC.

This chain joins TRBV19 and TRBJ2-1; 11 bases agree with TRBD2. The germline V gene has CDR1 LNHDA and CDR2 SQIVND (reference sequence). The V segment lost 9 bases and the J segment 4 bases; nucleotides outside the gene matches: 5. The CDR3 is 14 residues long. The CDR3 bases are TGTGCCAGCGCCGGGACTAGCGGTTACAATGAGCAGTTCTTC. Its protein is CASAGTSGYNEQFF.

On this clone itself: At the DNA level, this CDR3 is encoded by other sequences in the same sample as well. The gene calls are TRBV30 and TRBJ2-6; D uncertain. The germline V and J ends were trimmed by 1 base and 0 bases, with 1 base remaining between them. The CDR3 sequence is 13 residues long. Germline CDR1 and CDR2: GTSNPN and SVGIG (reference sequence). The CDR3: CAWSGSGANVLTF. The CDR3 DNA reads as TGTGCCTGGAGTGGCTCTGGGGCCAACGTCCTGACTTTC.

The chain joins TRBV5-1 to TRBJ1-1; D gene unclear. The ends were cut back, 4 bases at V and 1 base at J, with 14 bases in the middle. CDR3 size: 15 residues. Germline loops: CDR1 SGHRS, CDR2 YFSETQ. The CDR3 protein is CASSPVSPGNTEAFF. For the CDR3, the DNA is TGCGCCAGCAGCCCGGTCTCTCCGGGGAACACTGAAGCTTTCTTT.